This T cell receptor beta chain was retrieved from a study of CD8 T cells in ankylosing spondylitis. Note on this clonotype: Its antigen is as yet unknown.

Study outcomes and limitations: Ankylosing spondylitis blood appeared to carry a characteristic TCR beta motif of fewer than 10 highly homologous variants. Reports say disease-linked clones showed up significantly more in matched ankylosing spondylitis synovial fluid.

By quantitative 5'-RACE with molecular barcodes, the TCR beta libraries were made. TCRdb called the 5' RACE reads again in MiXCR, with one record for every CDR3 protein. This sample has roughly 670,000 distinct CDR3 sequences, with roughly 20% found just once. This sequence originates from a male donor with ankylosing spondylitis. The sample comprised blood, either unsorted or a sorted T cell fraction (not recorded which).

CDR3 sequence reads: CATSFSDNEQFF. CDR3 coding DNA: TGTGCCACTTCCTTTAGCGACAATGAGCAGTTCTTC. This chain uses TRBV10-3 with TRBJ2-1, with TRBD2 as a possible D gene (5 bases). Germline loops: CDR1 ENHRY, CDR2 SYGVKD. This CDR3 comprises 12 residues. Trimming cost V 10 bases and J 5 bases, with 12 bases left between them.